The 2 T cell receptor beta chains below all came from one sample that was sequenced in a study of blood T cells in healthy people across ages. For the second PCR, which ran for roughly 7 to 11 cycles, a sample-barcoded 5' primer and a J-beta primer mix were used. TCRdb independently ran MiXCR on the 5' RACE reads; one entry per CDR3 protein. In the table there are more than 1 million distinct CDR3 sequences, 45% of which are singletons. Sequencing was carried out using blood. Receptors were obtained from a woman in her fifties or sixties in good health.

This clonotype was picked up many times. CDR3 region: CSVEVGGETQYF. The CDR3 DNA is TGCAGCGTTGAGGTGGGGGGGGAGACCCAGTACTTC. The rearrangement links TRBV29-1 to TRBJ2-5, with 7 bases fitting TRBD2. The CDR3 loop spans 12 amino acids. CDR1 is SQVTM and CDR2 is ANQGSEA in the germline V gene. J lost 5 bases, V lost 3 bases, and 3 bases had no gene match.

This clonotype was detected a few times. V is TRBV10-3 and J is TRBJ2-3; D is possibly TRBD2 (6 bases). This CDR3 has 13 residues. In germline, CDR1 is ENHRY, CDR2 SYGVKD. The V and J ends lost 3 bases and 4 bases respectively, with 8 bases between them. The CDR3 loop reads CAISDREADTQYF. The DNA of the CDR3 is TGTGCCATCAGTGACAGGGAGGCAGATACGCAGTATTTT.